This is a list of T cell receptor beta chains from one sample in a study of response to subunit inactivated influenza vaccine. One entry per CDR3 protein, called by TCRdb with MiXCR from the RT-PCR reads. The data contain 650,000 to 800,000 distinct CDR3 sequences, about 15% of them singletons. Material: PBMCs from blood, obtained 14 to 15 days before vaccination. The source of these receptors is a man between 45 and 60 years old who received an inactivated influenza vaccine. Each CDR3 is given with its conserved first and last residue. Fields, in order: V gene, D gene, clone size, J gene, CDR3 protein, CDR3 DNA. A D gene is named only where the DNA matches it firmly. Rows may omit the clone size; those that give it use once, few, many or a size class.

v_gene: TRBV3-1
d_gene: NA
abundance: NA
j_gene: TRBJ2-7
CDR3aa: CASSQEFSAYEQYF
CDR3nt: TGTGCCAGCAGCCAAGAATTTTCGGCATACGAGCAGTACTTC

v_gene: TRBV5-6
d_gene: TRBD1
abundance: NA
j_gene: TRBJ2-1
CDR3aa: CASGRGHDEQFF
CDR3nt: TGTGCCAGTGGTAGGGGGCACGATGAGCAGTTCTTC

v_gene: TRBV20-1
d_gene: TRBD2
abundance: NA
j_gene: TRBJ2-1
CDR3aa: CSAHEANGRANEQFF
CDR3nt: TGCAGTGCCCATGAAGCCAACGGGAGGGCCAATGAGCAGTTCTTC

v_gene: TRBV12-3/TRBV12-4
d_gene: NA
abundance: few
j_gene: TRBJ1-1
CDR3aa: CASRSGEGNTEAFF
CDR3nt: TGTGCCAGCAGATCAGGGGAGGGGAACACTGAAGCTTTCTTT

v_gene: TRBV20-1
d_gene: NA
abundance: few
j_gene: TRBJ2-5
CDR3aa: CSARDPGPLVETQYF
CDR3nt: TGCAGTGCTAGAGATCCGGGACCCCTTGTGGAGACCCAGTACTTC

v_gene: TRBV4-3
d_gene: TRBD1
abundance: few
j_gene: TRBJ2-1
CDR3aa: CASSHETGAGYNEQFF
CDR3nt: TGCGCCAGCAGCCATGAGACAGGGGCAGGGTACAATGAGCAGTTCTTC

v_gene: TRBV10-3
d_gene: NA
abundance: few
j_gene: TRBJ2-3
CDR3aa: CAISESKRTDTQYF
CDR3nt: TGTGCCATCAGTGAATCCAAGCGTACAGATACGCAGTATTTT

v_gene: TRBV5-1
d_gene: TRBD2
abundance: few
j_gene: TRBJ2-1
CDR3aa: CASSLFGGVGNNEQFF
CDR3nt: TGCGCCAGCAGCTTGTTTGGGGGGGTGGGAAACAATGAGCAGTTCTTC

v_gene: TRBV6-2/TRBV6-3
d_gene: TRBD1
abundance: NA
j_gene: TRBJ2-7
CDR3aa: CASSKDRVIGYEQYF
CDR3nt: TGTGCCAGCAGCAAAGACAGGGTGATTGGCTACGAGCAGTACTTC

v_gene: TRBV6-1
d_gene: TRBD2
abundance: NA
j_gene: TRBJ2-2
CDR3aa: CASRSLAGGPSGTGELFF
CDR3nt: TGTGCCAGCAGGTCACTAGCGGGAGGGCCGTCAGGTACCGGGGAGCTGTTTTTT

v_gene: TRBV28
d_gene: NA
abundance: NA
j_gene: TRBJ1-5
CDR3aa: CASSFGRTSNQPQHF
CDR3nt: TGTGCCAGCAGTTTTGGACGGACAAGCAATCAGCCCCAGCATTTT

v_gene: TRBV5-1
d_gene: NA
abundance: NA
j_gene: TRBJ2-2
CDR3aa: CASSPDSSGELFF
CDR3nt: TGCGCCAGCAGCCCCGACAGTTCCGGGGAGCTGTTTTTT

v_gene: TRBV28
d_gene: NA
abundance: many
j_gene: TRBJ2-1
CDR3aa: CASSSSGPVGNEQFF
CDR3nt: TGTGCCAGCAGTTCAAGCGGCCCCGTAGGGAATGAGCAGTTCTTC

v_gene: TRBV9
d_gene: TRBD2
abundance: few
j_gene: TRBJ2-2
CDR3aa: CASSGTSGRSGELFF
CDR3nt: TGTGCCAGCTCCGGGACTAGCGGGAGGTCCGGGGAGCTGTTTTTT

v_gene: TRBV4-3
d_gene: NA
abundance: NA
j_gene: TRBJ1-1
CDR3aa: CASSQRIRVEAFF
CDR3nt: TGCGCCAGCAGCCAAAGGATCCGGGTTGAAGCTTTCTTT

v_gene: TRBV20-1
d_gene: NA
abundance: NA
j_gene: TRBJ2-1
CDR3aa: CCARSRRDRLRGEQFF
CDR3nt: TGCTGTGCTAGGTCCCGCCGGGACCGACTAAGGGGTGAGCAGTTCTTC

v_gene: TRBV18
d_gene: TRBD1
abundance: few
j_gene: TRBJ1-1
CDR3aa: CASSPATGLITTEAFF
CDR3nt: TGTGCCAGCTCACCCGCGACAGGGTTGATCACCACTGAAGCTTTCTTT

v_gene: TRBV9
d_gene: NA
abundance: NA
j_gene: TRBJ2-1
CDR3aa: CASSVDRGVNEQFF
CDR3nt: TGTGCCAGCAGCGTAGATAGAGGGGTCAATGAGCAGTTCTTC

v_gene: TRBV4-3
d_gene: TRBD1
abundance: many
j_gene: TRBJ2-1
CDR3aa: CASSQGFTGAQGSGQFF
CDR3nt: TGCGCCAGCAGCCAAGGGTTTACAGGGGCGCAAGGATCGGGGCAGTTCTTC